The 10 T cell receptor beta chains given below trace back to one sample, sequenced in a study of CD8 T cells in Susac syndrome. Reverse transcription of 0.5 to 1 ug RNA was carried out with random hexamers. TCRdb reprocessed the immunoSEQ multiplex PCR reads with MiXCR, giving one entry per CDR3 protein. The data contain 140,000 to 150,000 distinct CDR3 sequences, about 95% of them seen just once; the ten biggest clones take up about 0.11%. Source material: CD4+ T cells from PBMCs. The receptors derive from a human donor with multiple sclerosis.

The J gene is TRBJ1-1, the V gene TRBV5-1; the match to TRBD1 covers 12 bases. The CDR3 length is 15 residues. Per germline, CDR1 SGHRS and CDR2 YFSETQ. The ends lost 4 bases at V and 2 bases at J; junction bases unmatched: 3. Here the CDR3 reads CASSRGTGGNTEAFF. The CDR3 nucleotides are TGCGCCAGCAGCAGAGGGACAGGGGGCAACACTGAAGCTTTCTTT.

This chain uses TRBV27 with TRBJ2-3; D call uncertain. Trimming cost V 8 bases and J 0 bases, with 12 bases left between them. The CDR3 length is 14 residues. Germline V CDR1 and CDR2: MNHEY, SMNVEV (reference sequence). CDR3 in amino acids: CASGVTYSTDTQYF. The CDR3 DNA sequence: TGTGCCAGCGGAGTCACGTATAGCACAGATACGCAGTATTTT.

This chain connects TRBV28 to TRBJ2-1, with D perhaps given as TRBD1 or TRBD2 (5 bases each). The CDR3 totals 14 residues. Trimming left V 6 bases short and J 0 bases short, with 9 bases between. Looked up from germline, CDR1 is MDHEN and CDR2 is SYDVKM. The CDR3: CASRGPSSYNEQFF. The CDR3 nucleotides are TGTGCCAGCAGGGGACCGAGCTCCTACAATGAGCAGTTCTTC.

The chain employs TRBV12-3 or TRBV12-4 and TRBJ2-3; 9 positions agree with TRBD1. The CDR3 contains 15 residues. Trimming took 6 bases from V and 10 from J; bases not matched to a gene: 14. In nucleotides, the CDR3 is TGTGCCAGCAGCGAACAGGGGGCCGGTCTGGGTCCGCAGTATTTT. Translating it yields CASSEQGAGLGPQYF.

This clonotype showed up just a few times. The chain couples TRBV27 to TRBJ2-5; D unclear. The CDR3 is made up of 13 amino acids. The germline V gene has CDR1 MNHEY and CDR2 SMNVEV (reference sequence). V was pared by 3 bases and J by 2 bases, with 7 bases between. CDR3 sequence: CASSLRRQETQYF. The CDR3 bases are TGTGCCAGCAGTTTGAGGCGTCAAGAGACCCAGTACTTC.

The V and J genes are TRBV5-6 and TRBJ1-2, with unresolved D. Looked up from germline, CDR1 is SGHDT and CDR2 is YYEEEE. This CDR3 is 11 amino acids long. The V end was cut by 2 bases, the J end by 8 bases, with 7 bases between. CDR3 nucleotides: TGTGCCAGCAGCTTAGTTGGAGGCTACACCTTC. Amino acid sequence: CASSLVGGYTF.

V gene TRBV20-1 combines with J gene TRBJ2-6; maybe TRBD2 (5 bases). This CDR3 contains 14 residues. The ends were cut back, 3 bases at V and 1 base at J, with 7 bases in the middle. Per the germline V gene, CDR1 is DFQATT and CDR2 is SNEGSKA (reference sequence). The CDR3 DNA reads TGCAGTGCTAGTCCGGGATCTGGGGCCAACGTCCTGACTTTC. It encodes CSASPGSGANVLTF.

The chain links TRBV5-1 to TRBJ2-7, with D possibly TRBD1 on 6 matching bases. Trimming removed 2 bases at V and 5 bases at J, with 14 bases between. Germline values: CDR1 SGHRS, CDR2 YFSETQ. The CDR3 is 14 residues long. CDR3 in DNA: TGCGCCAGCAGCTTAACAGGGTCCCTTCACGAGCAGTACTTC. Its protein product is CASSLTGSLHEQYF.

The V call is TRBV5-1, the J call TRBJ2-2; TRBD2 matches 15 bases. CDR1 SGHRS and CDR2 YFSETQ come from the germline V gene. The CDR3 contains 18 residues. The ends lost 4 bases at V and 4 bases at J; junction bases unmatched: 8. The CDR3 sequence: CASSAGLAGGHVTGELFF. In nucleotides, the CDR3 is TGCGCCAGCAGCGCGGGACTAGCGGGAGGCCACGTCACCGGGGAGCTGTTTTTT.

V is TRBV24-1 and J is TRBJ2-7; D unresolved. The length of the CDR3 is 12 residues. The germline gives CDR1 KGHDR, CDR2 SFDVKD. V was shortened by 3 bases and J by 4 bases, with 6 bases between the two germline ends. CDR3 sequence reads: CATSDGVYEQYF. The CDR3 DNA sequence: TGTGCCACCAGTGATGGCGTTTACGAGCAGTACTTC.